The 5 T cell receptor beta chains listed next were all sequenced from one sample in a study of T cells after yellow fever vaccination. Each CDR3 protein is one row after TCRdb ran MiXCR on the 5' RACE reads. The table includes some 250,000 distinct CDR3 sequences, less than 9% detected once. The sequencing here drew on CD4+ T cells sorted from PBMCs, taken 15 days after the yellow fever booster vaccination. These receptors all stem from a man aged 30 to 45 who received the YFV17D yellow fever vaccine.

The chain recombines TRBV14 with TRBJ2-3; weak D call: TRBD2 (5 bases). The germline V gene has CDR1 SGHDN and CDR2 FVKESK. This CDR3 comprises 13 residues. V was shortened by 5 bases and J by 4 bases, with 10 bases between the two germline ends. The CDR3 nucleotides read TGTGCCAGCAGCGAGATCGGGGCAGATACGCAGTATTTT. Amino acids: CASSEIGADTQYF.

This clonotype has a count of ten or more. The rearrangement links TRBV3-1 to TRBJ2-7; 7 bases map to TRBD2. The trim removed 4 bases at V and 5 bases at J, leaving 8 bases unmatched. CDR1 LGHDT and CDR2 YNNKEL come from the germline V gene (reference sequence). CDR3 length equals 14 residues. DNA of the CDR3: TGTGCCAGCAGCCCGGGAGGAGCGTCCCACGAGCAGTACTTC. Residues: CASSPGGASHEQYF.

This clonotype was seen a few times. V usage is TRBV5-5 and J usage is TRBJ2-5, with 8 nucleotides matching TRBD2. Germline V gene data show CDR1 as SGHKS and CDR2 as YYEKEE (reference sequence). Trimming at V came to 3 bases and at J to 5 bases, leaving 18 bases not matched to a gene. The CDR3 runs to 18 residues. CDR3 sequence (DNA): TGTGCCAGCAGCTCCACCCGCGGGGGGAGACCACCGGAGGAGACCCAGTACTTC. Its protein is CASSSTRGGRPPEETQYF.

This chain joins TRBV11-2 and TRBJ1-2, with 8 bases matching TRBD1. J gave up 2 bases and V 0 bases, and 8 bases lay outside the gene matches. This CDR3 is built from 17 residues. Germline values: CDR1 SGHAT, CDR2 FQNNGV. The CDR3 here is CASSLEDRAVTNYGYTF. The DNA of the CDR3 is TGTGCCAGCAGCTTAGAGGACAGGGCGGTGACGAACTATGGCTACACCTTC.

With respect to this clonotype: The junction and the germline gene differ at one end; a read error may be behind it. The chain employs TRBV3-1 and TRBJ2-5; 7 positions match TRBD2. There are 15 residues in the CDR3. Germline CDR1 reads LGHDT; CDR2 reads YNNKEL (reference sequence). The CDR3 bases are TGTGCCAGCACCCAACTAGCGTCGATTCAAGAGACCCAGTACTTC. This sequence encodes CASTQLASIQETQYF.